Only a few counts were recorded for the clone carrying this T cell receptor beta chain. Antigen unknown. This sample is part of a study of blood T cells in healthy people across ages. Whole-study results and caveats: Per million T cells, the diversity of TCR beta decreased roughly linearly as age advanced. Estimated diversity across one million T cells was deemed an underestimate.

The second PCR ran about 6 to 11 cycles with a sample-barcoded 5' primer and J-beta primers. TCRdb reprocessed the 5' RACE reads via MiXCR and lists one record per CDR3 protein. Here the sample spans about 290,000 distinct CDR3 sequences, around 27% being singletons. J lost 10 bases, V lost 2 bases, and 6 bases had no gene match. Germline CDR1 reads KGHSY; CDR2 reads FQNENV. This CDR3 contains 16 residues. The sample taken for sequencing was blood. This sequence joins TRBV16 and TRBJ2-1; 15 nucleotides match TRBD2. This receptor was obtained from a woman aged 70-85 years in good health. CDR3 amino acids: CASSQTGLAGGREQFF. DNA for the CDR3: TGTGCCAGCAGCCAAACCGGACTAGCGGGAGGGCGGGAGCAGTTCTTC. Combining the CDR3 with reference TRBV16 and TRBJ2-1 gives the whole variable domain GEEVAQTPKHLVRGEGQKAKLYCAPIKGHSYVFWYQQVLKNEFKFLISFQNENVFDETGMPKERFSAKCLPNSPCSLEIQATKLEDSAVYFCASSQTGLAGGREQFFGPGTRLTVL.